The table lists the clone carrying this T cell receptor beta chain with a few counts. Antigen: not known. These data belong to a study of T cells in Graves' hyperthyroidism and ophthalmopathy. Germline V gives CDR1 SGHRS, CDR2 YFSETQ. Trimming shortened V by 3 bases and J by 3 bases, and 16 bases separated the two germline ends. The CDR3 is 16 amino acids. TCR beta CDR3 region amplification was performed from RNA transcripts. An initial round of RT-PCR targeting the TCR CDR3 relied on the HTBI primer set. TCRdb re-called the multiplex PCR reads through MiXCR, storing one row per CDR3 protein. Among about 400,000 distinct CDR3 sequences listed, roughly 13% were seen once. Stable hyperthyroidism: no ophthalmopathy progression over 18 months of follow-up. Exclusion followed for patients with uncontrolled infection, other autoimmune disease, pregnancy or lactation. Diagnoses rested on clinical symptoms, serum thyroxine and TRAb, thyroid ultrasound and orbital computed tomography.

Findings and caveats of the study: In the blood, most expanded thyroid clonotypes above 0.001 appeared as well.

The chain employs TRBV5-1 and TRBJ1-3; TRBD1 is a possible D gene (5 bases). This TCR derives from a woman aged 18-30 years with Graves' hyperthyroidism. The source material was blood. CDR3 region: CASSSARGKDGNTIYF. In DNA, the CDR3 is TGCGCCAGCAGCTCCGCTCGGGGGAAGGATGGAAACACCATATATTTT.